These 3 T cell receptor beta chains were all obtained from the same sample, sequenced in a study of human T cells and chemical hapten exposure. TCRdb recomputed calls from the 5' RACE reads with MiXCR, one row per CDR3 protein. The sample includes 70,000 to 85,000 distinct CDR3 sequences, around a sixth of them seen just once. The authors extracted total RNA from unfractionated whole blood. These receptors came from a female donor in good health.

This clonotype has more than one count but fewer than ten. The chain combines TRBV28 with TRBJ1-6, with D perhaps matching TRBD1 (5 bases). The germline V gene has CDR1 MDHEN and CDR2 SYDVKM. V lost 4 bases to trimming and J lost 10 bases, with 14 bases between them. CDR3 length: 14 residues. CDR3 nucleotide sequence: TGTGCCAGCAGTTGGGACCTCTCAGGGTCACCCCTCCACTTT. Its translation is CASSWDLSGSPLHF.

This chain uses TRBV5-6 with TRBJ2-1; D may match TRBD1 or TRBD2 (6 bases each). Germline CDR1 SGHDT, CDR2 YYEEEE. With 2 bases removed from V and 4 bases from J, the gap between germline ends came to 13 bases. There are 15 residues in the CDR3. The DNA for the CDR3 is TGTGCCAGCAGCTTCGCCGGGGGCAAATACAATGAGCAGTTCTTC. It specifies CASSFAGGKYNEQFF.

There are a few counts of this clonotype. The chain joins TRBV3-1 to TRBJ2-7; D call uncertain. CDR1 LGHDT and CDR2 YNNKEL come from the germline V gene (reference sequence). V was shortened by 4 bases and J by 4 bases, with 11 bases between the two germline ends. The CDR3 covers 13 residues. CDR3 loop: CASSPQTEYEQYF. The CDR3 DNA reads TGTGCCAGCAGCCCCCAGACTGAATACGAGCAGTACTTC.